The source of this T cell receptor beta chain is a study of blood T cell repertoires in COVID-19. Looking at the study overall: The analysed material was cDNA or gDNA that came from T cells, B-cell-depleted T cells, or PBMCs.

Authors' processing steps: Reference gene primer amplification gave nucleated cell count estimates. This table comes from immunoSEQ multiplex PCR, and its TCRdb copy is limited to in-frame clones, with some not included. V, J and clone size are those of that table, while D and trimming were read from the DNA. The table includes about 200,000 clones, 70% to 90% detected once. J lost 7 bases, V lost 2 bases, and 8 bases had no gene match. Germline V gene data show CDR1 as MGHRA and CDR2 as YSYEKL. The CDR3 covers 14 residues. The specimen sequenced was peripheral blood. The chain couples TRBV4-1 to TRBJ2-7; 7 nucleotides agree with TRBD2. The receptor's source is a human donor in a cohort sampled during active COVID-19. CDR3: CASSQPRLGGEQYF. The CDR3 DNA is TGCGCCAGCAGCCAACCCCGCCTCGGGGGGGAGCAGTACTTC.